Presented here are 29 T cell receptor beta chains from one specimen sequenced in a study of response to subunit inactivated influenza vaccine. TCRdb independently ran MiXCR on the RT-PCR reads; one entry per CDR3 protein. The sample has 650,000 to 800,000 distinct CDR3 sequences, approximately 15% seen once. The input for sequencing was PBMCs from blood, taken 14 days before vaccination. These TCRs come from a man aged 50 or older who received an inactivated influenza vaccine.

This clonotype was detected ten times or more. This chain links TRBV18 with TRBJ2-7; 7 bases agree with TRBD1. V lost 2 bases, J lost 2 bases, and 15 bases stayed unmatched. The CDR3 spans 18 residues. Germline CDR1 KGHSH, CDR2 LQKENI. The CDR3 region has the DNA TGTGCCAGCTCACCAGTCTATTCCGGGACAGTGAACCCCTACGAGCAGTACTTC. This gives the protein CASSPVYSGTVNPYEQYF.

This rearrangement joins TRBV12-3 or TRBV12-4 to TRBJ2-3; the D gene is possibly TRBD2 (6 bases). CDR3 length equals 14 residues. V was shortened by 4 bases and J by 6 bases, with 14 bases between the two germline ends. The CDR3 DNA reads as TGTGCCAGCAGTTCGGGACTCTTAACGGATACGCAGTATTTT. This gives the protein CASSSGLLTDTQYF.

The rearrangement uses TRBV28 and TRBJ2-7; D is perhaps TRBD2 (7 bases). This CDR3 has 13 residues. Between the trimmed V and J ends, which lost 6 bases and 7 bases, there was a span of 16 bases. The germline V gene has CDR1 MDHEN and CDR2 SYDVKM. CDR3 loop: CASRWGGGLEQYF. The CDR3 bases are TGTGCCAGCAGATGGGGAGGGGGGTTAGAGCAGTACTTC.

This clonotype was picked up a small number of times. The gene calls are TRBV13 and TRBJ2-3; 10 bases are shared with TRBD2. The CDR3 contains 14 residues. CDR1 and CDR2 from the germline V gene are PRHDT and FYEKMQ (reference sequence). V dropped 7 bases and J dropped 8; count of bases not matched to a gene: 9. CDR3: CASTGTSEGVTQYF. The CDR3 nucleotides are TGTGCCAGCACCGGGACTAGCGAGGGAGTTACGCAGTATTTT.

The chain combines TRBV6-5 with TRBJ1-2; 7 nucleotides line up with TRBD1. The J segment lost 4 bases and the V segment lost 2 bases, leaving 19 bases of the junction unmatched. The CDR3 length is 19 residues. In germline, CDR1 is MNHEY, CDR2 SVGAGI. The CDR3 loop is CASSYAGAGTAPLSYGYTF. CDR3 coding DNA: TGTGCCAGCAGTTACGCGGGCGCCGGGACAGCCCCACTTAGCTATGGCTACACCTTC.

The chain uses TRBV7-9 and TRBJ2-5, with TRBD1 identical over 10 bases. Germline-derived CDR1 and CDR2 are SEHNR and FQNEAQ (reference sequence). V was pared by 4 bases and J by 4 bases, with 3 bases of the junction left unmatched. The CDR3 length is 14 residues. The CDR3 bases are TGTGCCAGCAGCTCCGACAGGGGGCTAGAGACCCAGTACTTC. Encoded protein: CASSSDRGLETQYF.

J is TRBJ2-7 and V is TRBV20-1, with D tentatively TRBD1 (6 bases). Trimming took 2 bases from V and 3 from J, leaving 14 bases between them. Looked up from germline, CDR1 is DFQATT and CDR2 is SNEGSKA (reference sequence). The CDR3 contains 14 residues. This CDR3 is CSARQGIANYEQYF. The DNA of the CDR3 is TGCAGTGCTAGACAGGGGATAGCTAACTACGAGCAGTACTTC.

The table lists this clonotype with a few counts. J is TRBJ2-2 and V is TRBV7-3; tentatively, D is TRBD2 (5 bases). Trimming stripped 5 bases from V and 2 bases from J, with 12 bases between. The CDR3 covers 15 residues. CDR1 is SGHTA, CDR2 FQGTGA, per germline. CDR3 nucleotides: TGTGCCAGCAGCCCCTACAGCGGTAACACCGGGGAGCTGTTTTTT. This codes for CASSPYSGNTGELFF.

This clonotype appeared a few times. The V gene is TRBV19, the J gene TRBJ2-2, with 9 positions matching TRBD1. The V segment lost 5 bases and the J segment 0 bases; nucleotides outside the gene matches: 4. CDR1 and CDR2 from the germline V gene are LNHDA and SQIVND (reference sequence). This CDR3 is built from 16 residues. The CDR3 is CASSARQGANTGELFF. The DNA of the CDR3 is TGTGCCAGTAGTGCCCGACAGGGGGCGAACACCGGGGAGCTGTTTTTT. The variable domain in full, completed from reference TRBV19 and TRBJ2-2, reads DGGITQSPKYLFRKEGQNVTLSCEQNLNHDAMYWYRQDPGQGLRLIYYSQIVNDFQKGDIAEGYSVSREKKESFPLTVTSAQKNPTAFYLCASSARQGANTGELFFGEGSRLTVL.

V gene TRBV10-3 combines with J gene TRBJ2-1; tentatively, D is TRBD2 (7 bases). The CDR3 is 14 residues long. Germline assignment: CDR1 ENHRY and CDR2 SYGVKD. This chain's CDR3 is CASELGGAGNEQFF. The CDR3 DNA sequence: TGTGCATCAGAGCTGGGGGGGGCGGGCAATGAGCAGTTCTTC.

The chain couples TRBV20-1 to TRBJ2-7; a weak D match, TRBD1 (6 bases). CDR3 size: 14 residues. The germline V gene encodes CDR1 DFQATT and CDR2 SNEGSKA (reference sequence). With 1 base removed from V and 4 bases from J, the gap between germline ends came to 14 bases. The CDR3 DNA reads TGCAGTGCTAGAGTCCCAGGGGTACCATACGAGCAGTACTTC. This codes for CSARVPGVPYEQYF.

The gene calls are TRBV4-1 and TRBJ1-6; D is possibly TRBD1 (6 bases). Germline V gene data show CDR1 as MGHRA and CDR2 as YSYEKL. The CDR3 is 17 residues long. Trimming cost V 1 base and J 7 bases, with 17 bases left between them. The CDR3 here is CASSQGPPGQFNSPLHF. The CDR3 nucleotides are TGCGCCAGCAGCCAAGGGCCCCCGGGACAATTCAATTCACCCCTCCACTTT.

This clonotype showed up just a few times. The chain links TRBV29-1 to TRBJ1-1; D unresolved. CDR3 length: 14 residues. From germline, CDR1 is SQVTM and CDR2 ANQGSEA. The V end lost 6 bases, the J end lost 11 bases, and 25 bases lay between the germline ends. The CDR3 sequence: CSVRDRSTATEAFF. The CDR3 region has the DNA TGCAGCGTCCGAGACCGCAGTACAGCCACGGAGGCTTTCTTT.

This clonotype was found many times. This rearrangement joins TRBV5-1 to TRBJ1-5; 8 positions agree with TRBD1. There are 14 residues in the CDR3. Germline V lookup: CDR1 SGHRS, CDR2 YFSETQ. V trimming: 0 bases; J trimming: 7 bases; junction bases outside the gene matches: 3. The CDR3 spells CASSLAGGGQPQHF. The CDR3 nucleotides are TGCGCCAGCAGCTTGGCAGGGGGCGGACAGCCCCAGCATTTT.

The J gene is TRBJ2-1, the V gene TRBV4-3; TRBD1 is a possible D gene (6 bases). Germline CDR1 is LGHNA and CDR2 is YSLEER. The CDR3 is 13 residues long. The V end lost 4 bases, the J end lost 2 bases, and 6 bases lay between the germline ends. The CDR3 spells CASSRQAYNEQFF. The CDR3 bases are TGCGCCAGCAGCCGACAGGCCTACAATGAGCAGTTCTTC.

This clonotype was detected many times. The rearrangement uses TRBV12-3 or TRBV12-4 and TRBJ2-2; D may be TRBD1 or TRBD2 (5 bases each). V was trimmed by 6 bases and J by 4 bases, leaving 12 bases between them. The CDR3 contains 14 residues. Written as DNA, the CDR3 is TGTGCCAGCAGGGGGGACGTAGGCACCGGGGAGCTGTTTTTT. Translation gives CASRGDVGTGELFF.

In its sample, this clonotype was seen a few times. V usage is TRBV28 and J usage is TRBJ2-1, with D hard to call. Germline CDR1 reads MDHEN; CDR2 reads SYDVKM. The CDR3 contains 15 residues. Deletions cut 3 bases from V and 7 bases from J, with 16 bases between. The DNA of the CDR3 is TGTGCCAGCAGTTTCCACGGAATACCTGGGAATGAGCAGTTCTTC. Protein: CASSFHGIPGNEQFF. The whole variable domain, remainder taken from reference TRBV28 and TRBJ2-1, is DVKVTQSSRYLVKRTGEKVFLECVQDMDHENMFWYRQDPGLGLRLIYFSYDVKMKEKGDIPEGYSVSREKKERFSLILESASTNQTSMYLCASSFHGIPGNEQFFGPGTRLTVL.

V gene TRBV12-3 or TRBV12-4 combines with J gene TRBJ1-1; no firm D call. The CDR3 has 14 residues. V lost 1 base and J 1 base, leaving 7 bases between the germline ends. The CDR3 DNA reads TGTGCCAGCAGTTTAGTGCCGCCGAACACTGAAGCTTTCTTT. It encodes CASSLVPPNTEAFF.

The chain uses TRBV5-6 and TRBJ1-5, with D possibly matching TRBD1 (5 bases). Trimming pared 0 bases from V and 2 bases from J, leaving 12 bases between. The CDR3 has 16 residues. The V gene's germline CDR1 is SGHDT and CDR2 YYEEEE. The CDR3 DNA is TGTGCCAGCAGCTTGGCCGGGGCCCCGGGCAATCAGCCCCAGCATTTT. Translation gives CASSLAGAPGNQPQHF. Together with reference TRBV5-6 and TRBJ1-5, the CDR3 gives the full variable domain: DAGVTQSPTHLIKTRGQQVTLRCSPKSGHDTVSWYQQALGQGPQFIFQYYEEEERQRGNFPDRFSGHQFPNYSSELNVNALLLGDSALYLCASSLAGAPGNQPQHFGDGTRLSIL.

The chain employs TRBV5-1 and TRBJ2-5; the D gene is possibly TRBD2 (6 bases). The CDR3 has 15 residues. V shed 4 bases and J shed 5 bases, with 18 bases lying between them. Germline CDR1 and CDR2: SGHRS and YFSETQ. The CDR3 spells CASSRTPREKETQYF. In DNA form, the CDR3 reads TGCGCCAGCAGCCGGACCCCTCGGGAGAAGGAGACCCAGTACTTC.

The chain recombines TRBV6-1 with TRBJ2-1, with D hard to call. Trimming removed 6 bases from V and 2 bases from J, with 11 bases in between. Germline V gene lookup returns CDR1 MNHNS and CDR2 SASEGT. This CDR3 region has 14 residues. Here the CDR3 reads CASRPTRPYNEQFF. CDR3 DNA: TGTGCCAGCAGACCGACCCGGCCCTACAATGAGCAGTTCTTC.

This clonotype came up many times. The chain combines TRBV29-1 with TRBJ1-4; D uncertain. The CDR3 is 12 amino acids. Trimming cost V 3 bases and J 5 bases, with 7 bases left between them. CDR1 is SQVTM and CDR2 is ANQGSEA in the germline V gene. CDR3 sequence reads: CSVEPENEKLFF. As DNA, the CDR3 is TGCAGCGTTGAGCCTGAGAATGAAAAACTGTTTTTT. Complete variable domain (other parts from reference TRBV29-1 and TRBJ1-4): SAVISQKPSRDICQRGTSLTIQCQVDSQVTMMFWYRQQPGQSLTLIATANQGSEATYESGFVIDKFPISRPNLTFSTLTVSNMSPEDSSIYLCSVEPENEKLFFGSGTQLSVL.

This clonotype was detected a few times. V is TRBV5-5 and J is TRBJ2-5; no firm D call. V was trimmed by 0 bases and J by 0 bases, leaving 6 bases between them. The CDR3 is 14 amino acids. Germline loops: CDR1 SGHKS, CDR2 YYEKEE (reference sequence). The CDR3, as DNA: TGTGCCAGCAGCTTGGTAACAGACCAAGAGACCCAGTACTTC. Protein sequence: CASSLVTDQETQYF.

This chain joins TRBV7-9 and TRBJ2-7; D is undetermined. Trimming cost V 1 base and J 4 bases, with 8 bases left between them. Germline CDR1 reads SEHNR; CDR2 reads FQNEAQ (reference sequence). The CDR3 extends over 13 amino acids. The CDR3 region has the DNA TGTGCCAGCAGCTTAGGTGTGGTTTACGAGCAGTACTTC. This gives the protein CASSLGVVYEQYF.

V gene TRBV28 combines with J gene TRBJ1-4; weak D call: TRBD1 (5 bases). The CDR3 loop spans 12 amino acids. CDR1 and CDR2 from the germline V gene are MDHEN and SYDVKM. V lost 4 bases and J 8 bases, leaving 8 bases between the germline ends. CDR3 in DNA: TGTGCCAGCAGTTCCAGGGCGGAAAAACTGTTTTTT. The encoded protein is CASSSRAEKLFF.

The chain recombines TRBV7-9 with TRBJ2-2; D might be TRBD2 (5 bases). CDR3 size: 12 residues. V shed 3 bases and J shed 10 bases, with 9 bases lying between them. Per germline, CDR1 SEHNR and CDR2 FQNEAQ (reference sequence). CDR3 nucleotide sequence: TGTGCCAGCAGCTTCAGCGGCGAGGAGCTGTTTTTT. It specifies CASSFSGEELFF.

This clonotype was seen many times. The rearrangement joins TRBV28 to TRBJ2-5; 11 bases map to TRBD2. Germline CDR1 MDHEN, CDR2 SYDVKM. The CDR3 totals 17 residues. The V gene end was trimmed by 4 bases and the J gene end by 0 bases; junction bases not matched to a gene: 7. This chain's CDR3 is CASSSTIAGGYQETQYF. As DNA, the CDR3 is TGTGCCAGCAGTTCGACCATAGCGGGAGGGTACCAAGAGACCCAGTACTTC.

In its sample, this clonotype was seen many times. The J gene is TRBJ1-2, the V gene TRBV20-1, with D possibly being TRBD1 (5 bases). The V gene lost 4 bases and the J gene lost 0 bases, with 15 bases spanning the gap. Germline loops: CDR1 DFQATT, CDR2 SNEGSKA (reference sequence). The length of the CDR3 is 15 residues. DNA of the CDR3: TGCAGTGCTAAGGGACGTGTTGTGTCTAACTATGGCTACACCTTC. Amino acids: CSAKGRVVSNYGYTF.

On this clonotype: A read error may account for a junction end that differs from germline. This chain connects TRBV7-2 to TRBJ2-1, with TRBD2 identical over 12 bases. CDR3 length: 13 amino acids. CDR1 is SGHTA and CDR2 is FQGNSA in the germline V gene. CDR3 DNA sequence: TGTGCCAGCAGCTTAGTTCTAGCGGGGGGGCCGTCCTTC. Translation gives CASSLVLAGGPSF.